This T cell receptor beta chain was recorded in a study of blood T cells in healthy people across ages. V lost 9 bases and J 2 bases, leaving 13 bases between the germline ends. The length of the CDR3 is 13 residues. Germline lookup yields CDR1 MNHNS and CDR2 SASEGT. Through a sample-barcoded 5' primer and a J-beta primer mix, a second PCR was run for roughly 6 to 11 cycles. TCRdb re-analysed the 5' RACE reads in MiXCR, keeping a single row per CDR3 protein. The sample contains 1.4 million to 1.5 million distinct CDR3 sequences, around 42% of which appear only once. The receptor's source is a woman in her late teens or twenties in good health. Sequenced sample: blood. V is TRBV6-1 and J is TRBJ2-5, with TRBD1 as a possible D gene (6 bases). The CDR3 bases are TGTGCCAGTTTAAAACAGGGACAAGAGACCCAGTACTTC. Its translation: CASLKQGQETQYF.